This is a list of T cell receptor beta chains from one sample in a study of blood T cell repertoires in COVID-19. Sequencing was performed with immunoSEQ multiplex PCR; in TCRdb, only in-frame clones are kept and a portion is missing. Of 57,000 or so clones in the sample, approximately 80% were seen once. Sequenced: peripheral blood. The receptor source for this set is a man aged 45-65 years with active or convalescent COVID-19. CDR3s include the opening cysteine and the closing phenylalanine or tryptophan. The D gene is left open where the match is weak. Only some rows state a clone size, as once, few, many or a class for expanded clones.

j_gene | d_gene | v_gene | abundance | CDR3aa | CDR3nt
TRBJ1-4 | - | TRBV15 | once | CATSRDGGSLNEKLFF | TGTGCCACCAGCAGAGATGGGGGCAGCCTTAATGAAAAACTGTTTTTT
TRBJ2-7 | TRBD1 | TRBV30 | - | CAWAPGTGAYEQYF | TGTGCCTGGGCGCCCGGGACAGGGGCCTACGAGCAGTACTTC
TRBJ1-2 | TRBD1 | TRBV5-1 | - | CASSFPSRDSPHTNYGYTF | TGCGCCAGCAGCTTCCCGAGCCGGGACAGTCCTCATACGAACTATGGCTACACCTTC
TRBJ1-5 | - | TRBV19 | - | CASRSREVNQPQHF | TGTGCCAGTAGGAGCAGGGAGGTCAATCAGCCCCAGCATTTT
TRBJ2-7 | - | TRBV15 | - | CATSRDVAYEQYF | TGTGCCACCAGCAGAGACGTAGCCTACGAGCAGTACTTC
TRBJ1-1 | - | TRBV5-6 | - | CASSGLGGRGTEAFF | TGTGCCAGCAGCGGACTTGGTGGCAGGGGTACTGAAGCTTTCTTT
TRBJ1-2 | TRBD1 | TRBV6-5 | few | CASSLGTVSYGYTF | TGTGCCAGCAGCCTCGGGACAGTTAGCTATGGCTACACCTTC
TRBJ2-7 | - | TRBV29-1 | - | CSVEDPSGYEQYF | TGCAGCGTTGAAGATCCTTCCGGTTACGAGCAGTACTTC
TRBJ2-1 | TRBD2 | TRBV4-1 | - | CASSQENTAGGIEQFF | TGCGCCAGCAGCCAAGAGAATACAGCGGGGGGAATTGAGCAGTTCTTC
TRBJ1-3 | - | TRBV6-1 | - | CASSESIGGVGGNTIYF | TGTGCCAGCAGTGAATCTATTGGAGGGGTGGGGGGAAACACCATATATTTT
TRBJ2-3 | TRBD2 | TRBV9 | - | CASSVGGAGVFRTDTQYF | TGTGCCAGCAGCGTAGGAGGGGCGGGAGTATTTCGTACAGATACGCAGTATTTT